This T cell receptor beta chain was obtained from a study of T cells in Graves' hyperthyroidism and ophthalmopathy. CDR1 is SQVTM, CDR2 ANQGSEA, per germline. V lost 6 bases, J lost 2 bases, and 18 bases lay in between. The length of the CDR3 is 15 residues. Patients counted as stable if ophthalmopathy did not develop within 18 months. Diagnoses rested on clinical symptoms, serum thyroxine and TRAb, thyroid ultrasound and orbital computed tomography. Amplification of TCR beta CDR3 regions was performed using RNA transcripts as template. When the TCR CDR3 underwent first-round RT-PCR, the HTBI primer set was used. TCRdb reprocessed the multiplex PCR reads with MiXCR, giving one entry per CDR3 protein. The table has under 800,000 distinct CDR3 sequences, roughly 15% seen once.

This TCR was recovered from a woman younger than 30 with Graves' hyperthyroidism. This chain links TRBV29-1 with TRBJ2-3; D may be TRBD1 (6 bases). Sequenced material: blood. The CDR3 DNA follows: TGCAGCGTGGGGGTCAGGGGCCGAACCACAGATACGCAGTATTTT. It translates to CSVGVRGRTTDTQYF.